One sample yielded the 5 T cell receptor beta chains listed below, sequenced in a study of T cells in localized non-small cell lung cancer. Sequencing was performed with immunoSEQ multiplex PCR; in TCRdb, only in-frame clones are kept and a portion is missing. The sample holds just over 20,000 clones, more than 75% seen once. This sample comprised PBMCs, obtained before any cancer treatment. All receptors come from a woman aged 35 to 75 with stage II squamous cell lung carcinoma.

The rearrangement links TRBV5-6 to TRBJ1-2, with 9 bases fitting TRBD1. Germline loops: CDR1 SGHDT, CDR2 YYEEEE. This CDR3 has 15 amino acids. V gave up 2 bases and J gave up 6 bases; unmatched junction bases: 8. Here the CDR3 DNA reads TGTGCCAGCAGCTTCCAGGACAGGGGTTGGAATGGCTACACCTTC. Translating it yields CASSFQDRGWNGYTF.

This clone was found once. The V call is TRBV7-6, the J call TRBJ2-1; D might be TRBD2 (5 bases). Germline V gene data show CDR1 as SGHVS and CDR2 as FNYEAQ. V was trimmed by 2 bases and J by 8 bases, leaving 10 bases between them. The CDR3 spans 13 residues. In DNA form, the CDR3 reads TGTGCCAGCAGCTTACACGGGGTCTATGAGCAGTTCTTC. Amino acid sequence: CASSLHGVYEQFF.

This chain joins TRBV19 and TRBJ1-4; D is possibly TRBD1 (5 bases). Per the germline V gene, CDR1 is LNHDA and CDR2 is SQIVND (reference sequence). The CDR3 extends over 13 amino acids. Trimming shortened V by 7 bases and J by 5 bases, and 11 bases separated the two germline ends. In nucleotides, the CDR3 is TGTGCCAGTACCGGCGGGGCAAATGAAAAACTGTTTTTT. It is translated as CASTGGANEKLFF.

CDR3 sequence: CASSLVSSGTFKNEQFF. The CDR3 DNA reads TGCGCCAGCAGCTTGGTGTCTAGCGGAACATTTAAGAATGAGCAGTTCTTC. The chain combines TRBV5-1 with TRBJ2-1, with 7 bases identical to TRBD2. Unmatched junction bases numbered 13, after V lost 0 bases and J lost 7 bases. The CDR3 is 17 amino acids. Germline V lookup: CDR1 SGHRS, CDR2 YFSETQ.

The rearrangement joins TRBV5-6 to TRBJ1-4; D gene ambiguous. This CDR3 spans 14 amino acids. V was pared by 4 bases and J by 6 bases, with 13 bases between. The germline CDR1 and CDR2 sequences are SGHDT and YYEEEE. The CDR3: CASSGGPWDEKLFF. CDR3 nucleotides: TGTGCCAGCAGCGGAGGTCCTTGGGATGAAAAACTGTTTTTT.